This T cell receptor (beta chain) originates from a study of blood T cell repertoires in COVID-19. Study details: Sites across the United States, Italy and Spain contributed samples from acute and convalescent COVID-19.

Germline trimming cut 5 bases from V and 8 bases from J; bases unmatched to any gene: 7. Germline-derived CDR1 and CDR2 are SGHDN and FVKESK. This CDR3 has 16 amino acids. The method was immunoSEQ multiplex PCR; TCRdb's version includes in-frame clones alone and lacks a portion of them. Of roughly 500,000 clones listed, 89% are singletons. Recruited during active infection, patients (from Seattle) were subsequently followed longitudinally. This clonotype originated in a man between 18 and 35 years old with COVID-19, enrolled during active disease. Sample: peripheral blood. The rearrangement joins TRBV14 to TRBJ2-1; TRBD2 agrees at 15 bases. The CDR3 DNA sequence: TGTGCCAGCAGCGGTTGGACTAGCGGGGGGGCCGATGAGCAGTTCTTC. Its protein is CASSGWTSGGADEQFF.